The rows below give T cell receptor beta chains drawn from one sample of a study of blood T cell repertoires in COVID-19. TCRdb's copy holds only in-frame clones and misses some; the assay was immunoSEQ multiplex PCR. The sample carries about 80,000 clones, about 83% recorded once. What was sequenced was peripheral blood. These receptors originate from an elderly man with active or convalescent COVID-19. Each CDR3 is given with its conserved first and last residue. A D gene is named only where the DNA matches it firmly. The size entry is marked missing in some rows and otherwise reads once, few, many or a size class.

v_gene	abundance	j_gene	d_gene	CDR3nt	CDR3aa
TRBV7-2	.	TRBJ2-3	TRBD2	TGTGCCAGCAGCTCGACTTTTGGGCTAGCGGGAGGTGACACAGATACGCAGTATTTT	CASSSTFGLAGGDTDTQYF
TRBV12-3/TRBV12-4	.	TRBJ1-1	.	TGTGCCAGCGGCCCTCCGATGAACACTGAAGCTTTCTTT	CASGPPMNTEAFF
TRBV5-1	.	TRBJ1-2	.	TGCGCCAGCAGCTTGGCCGGCAGGACCAGGGCTAACTATGGCTACACCTTC	CASSLAGRTRANYGYTF
TRBV7-2	.	TRBJ2-7	TRBD2	TGTGCCAGCAGCTTAGGACTAGCGGAAGTATACGAGCAGTACTTC	CASSLGLAEVYEQYF
TRBV19	.	TRBJ1-4	.	TGTGCCAGTAGTATGGGAGTAGCGAATGAAAAACTGTTTTTT	CASSMGVANEKLFF
TRBV4-2	once	TRBJ2-1	.	TGTGCCAGCAGCCAACTAGGGGGAGGGTACAATGAGCAGTTCTTC	CASSQLGGGYNEQFF
TRBV30	.	TRBJ2-7	TRBD2	TGTGCCTGGAATTTAGGACTAGCGGGAGTATCCCACGAGCAGTACTTC	CAWNLGLAGVSHEQYF
TRBV18	.	TRBJ1-5	.	TGTGCCAGCTCACAAACCCAGGGGAGTGGGGGCAATCAGCCCCAGCATTTT	CASSQTQGSGGNQPQHF
TRBV27	.	TRBJ1-6	TRBD1	TGTGCCAGCAGTTTGGTCGGGACAGAGAATTCACCCCTCCACTTT	CASSLVGTENSPLHF
TRBV2	.	TRBJ2-1	TRBD1	TGTGCCAGCAGTGATGGAGACAGGGGTCGCACAAAGCAGTTCTTC	CASSDGDRGRTKQFF
TRBV27	.	TRBJ2-1	TRBD1	TGTGCCAGCAGTTTACGTACAAACCCGGGACAGGGGGCATACAATGAGCAGTTCTTC	CASSLRTNPGQGAYNEQFF
TRBV7-2	once	TRBJ1-4	TRBD1	TGTGCCAGCAGCAAAGTTGGGGGACAGGGGGAAAAACTGTTTTTT	CASSKVGGQGEKLFF
TRBV30	.	TRBJ1-4	.	TGTGCCTGGAGTGTACAGTTAAATGAAAAACTGTTTTTT	CAWSVQLNEKLFF
TRBV5-1	.	TRBJ2-1	TRBD2	TGCGCCAGCAGCCCCGGGGGGTCGAATGAGCAGTTCTTC	CASSPGGSNEQFF
TRBV19	.	TRBJ1-4	.	TGTGCCAGTAGTATAGATCGGAGTGGAAAACTGTTTTTT	CASSIDRSGKLFF
TRBV28	.	TRBJ2-5	TRBD1	TGTGCCAGCAGTCCCAACAGGGGGCAAGAGACCCAGTACTTC	CASSPNRGQETQYF
TRBV9	.	TRBJ1-3	.	TGTGCCAGCAGCGAGGGGGTGTCGGGAAACACCATATATTTT	CASSEGVSGNTIYF
TRBV2	once	TRBJ1-2	.	TGTGCCAGCAGTGAGAGACAGCTCTATGGCTACACCTTC	CASSERQLYGYTF
TRBV14	few	TRBJ1-1	TRBD1	TGTGCCAGCAGCCAAGAGCCAGGGGGGACTGAAGCTTTCTTT	CASSQEPGGTEAFF
TRBV2	.	TRBJ1-4	TRBD1	TGTGCCAGCAGTGAACTCACTCAGACAGGGGTTCTGTTTTTT	CASSELTQTGVLFF
TRBV5-1	.	TRBJ2-1	.	TGCGCCAGCTCCGGAGGGTACACCGGTTACAATGAGCAGTTCTTC	CASSGGYTGYNEQFF
TRBV11-3	.	TRBJ2-3	.	TGTGCCAGCAGCACGAGCAGGGCAGATACGCAGTATTTT	CASSTSRADTQYF
TRBV28	.	TRBJ2-7	.	TGTGCCAGCAGTGGCGACAGGCCTTACGAGCAGTACTTC	CASSGDRPYEQYF
TRBV21-1	.	TRBJ2-5	.	TGTGCCAGCAGCAAAGTTGCAGGGGATGTCTGCGAGACCCAGTACTTC	CASSKVAGDVCETQYF
TRBV30	once	TRBJ2-5	TRBD2	TGTGCCTGGAGTGTAGGGCTAGCGGGAGCGGAGACCCAGTACTTC	CAWSVGLAGAETQYF
TRBV28	.	TRBJ2-7	.	TGTGCCAGCAGACTGGAGGGGACCCTGGACGAGCAGTACTTC	CASRLEGTLDEQYF
TRBV5-1	.	TRBJ1-1	TRBD1	TGCGCCAGCACTAAACCGGGACAGGGGGCACAGGCTTTCTTT	CASTKPGQGAQAFF
TRBV7-9	.	TRBJ1-2	.	TGTGCCAGCAGCTTAGGACAATCCTATGGCTACACCTTC	CASSLGQSYGYTF
TRBV4-3	few	TRBJ2-1	TRBD2	TGCGCCAGCAGCCAAGTTCGACTAGCGGGAGCTAATGAGCAGTTCTTC	CASSQVRLAGANEQFF
TRBV18	.	TRBJ1-2	TRBD1	TGTGCCAGCTCAAAACAGGGGGCGTTGAACGATGGCTACACCTTC	CASSKQGALNDGYTF
TRBV7-9	.	TRBJ2-3	TRBD2	TGTGCCAGCAGCTCCACGACTAGCGGGGGTTTTACGCAGTATTTT	CASSSTTSGGFTQYF
TRBV7-8	.	TRBJ1-2	.	TGTGCCAGCAGCTTAAGCCGACAGGTTAACTATGGCTACACCTTC	CASSLSRQVNYGYTF
TRBV18	.	TRBJ1-2	.	TGTGCCAGCTCACCAAACAAAGATGGAGGCGACTATGGCTACACCTTC	CASSPNKDGGDYGYTF